This T cell receptor (beta chain) was sequenced during a study of blood T cell repertoires in COVID-19. Study overall: COVID-19 samples from acute and convalescent phases originated in the United States, Italy and Spain. T cells, B-cell-depleted T cells, or PBMCs supplied cDNA or gDNA.

Source study methods: Amplification of reference gene primers provided the estimated nucleated cell counts. Assay used: immunoSEQ multiplex PCR; TCRdb lists only in-frame clones, some missing. D and trimming were read from the DNA, whereas the V and J calls and clone size are those reported in that table. The sample shows 200,000 or so clones, around 90% of them seen only once. Germline CDR1 reads SGHKS; CDR2 reads YYEKEE (reference sequence). The CDR3 is 14 residues long. Trimming took 0 bases from V and 4 from J, leaving 7 bases between them. V and J are TRBV5-5 and TRBJ1-4; no clear D. This TCR derives from a man between 60 and 70 years old who had recovered from COVID-19. Sequencing was done on a sample of peripheral blood. CDR3 DNA: TGTGCCAGCAGCTTGGTACTCATTAATGAAAAACTGTTTTTT. Protein sequence: CASSLVLINEKLFF.